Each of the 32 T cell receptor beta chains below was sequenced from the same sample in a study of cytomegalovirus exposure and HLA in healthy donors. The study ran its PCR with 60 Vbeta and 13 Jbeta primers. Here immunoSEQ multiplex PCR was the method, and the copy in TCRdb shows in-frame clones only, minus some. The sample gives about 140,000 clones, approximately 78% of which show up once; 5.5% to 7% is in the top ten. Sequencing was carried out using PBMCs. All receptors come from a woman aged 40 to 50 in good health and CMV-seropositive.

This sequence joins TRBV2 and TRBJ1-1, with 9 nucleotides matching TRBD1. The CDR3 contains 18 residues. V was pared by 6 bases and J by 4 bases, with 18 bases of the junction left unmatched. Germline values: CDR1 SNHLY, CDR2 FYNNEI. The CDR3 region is CASRPLQAAGTGRTEAFF. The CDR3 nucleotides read TGTGCCAGCAGACCTCTTCAAGCGGCAGGGACAGGGCGCACTGAAGCTTTCTTT.

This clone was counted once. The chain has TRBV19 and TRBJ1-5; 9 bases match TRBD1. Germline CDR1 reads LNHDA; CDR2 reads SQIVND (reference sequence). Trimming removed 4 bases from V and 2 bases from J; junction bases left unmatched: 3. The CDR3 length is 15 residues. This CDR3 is CASSRDRVGNQPQHF. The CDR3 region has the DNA TGTGCCAGTAGTAGGGACAGGGTGGGCAATCAGCCCCAGCATTTT. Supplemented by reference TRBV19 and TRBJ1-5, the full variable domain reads DGGITQSPKYLFRKEGQNVTLSCEQNLNHDAMYWYRQDPGQGLRLIYYSQIVNDFQKGDIAEGYSVSREKKESFPLTVTSAQKNPTAFYLCASSRDRVGNQPQHFGDGTRLSIL.

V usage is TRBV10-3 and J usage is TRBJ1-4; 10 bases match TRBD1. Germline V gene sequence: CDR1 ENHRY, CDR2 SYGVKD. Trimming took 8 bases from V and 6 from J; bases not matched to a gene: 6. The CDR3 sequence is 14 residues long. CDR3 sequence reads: CAIGEGTGDEKLFF. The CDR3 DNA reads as TGTGCCATCGGGGAGGGGACAGGGGATGAAAAACTGTTTTTT.

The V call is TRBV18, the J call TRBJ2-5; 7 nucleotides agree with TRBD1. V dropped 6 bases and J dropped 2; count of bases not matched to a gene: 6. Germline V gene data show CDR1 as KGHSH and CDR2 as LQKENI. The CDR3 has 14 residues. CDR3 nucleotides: TGTGCCAGCTCCCCCGACAGGGCACAAGAGACCCAGTACTTC. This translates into CASSPDRAQETQYF.

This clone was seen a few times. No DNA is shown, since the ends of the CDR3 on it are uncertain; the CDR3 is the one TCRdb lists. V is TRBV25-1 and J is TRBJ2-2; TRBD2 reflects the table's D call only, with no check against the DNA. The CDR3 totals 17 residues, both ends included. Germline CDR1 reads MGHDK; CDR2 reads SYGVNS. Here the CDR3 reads CASSYSGRASGSGELFF.

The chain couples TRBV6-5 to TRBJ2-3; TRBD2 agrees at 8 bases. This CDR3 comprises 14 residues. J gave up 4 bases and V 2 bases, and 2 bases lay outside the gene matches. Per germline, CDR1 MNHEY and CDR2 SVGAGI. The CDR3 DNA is TGTGCCAGCAGTTACCGGGAGGGAGCAGATACGCAGTATTTT. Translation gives CASSYREGADTQYF.

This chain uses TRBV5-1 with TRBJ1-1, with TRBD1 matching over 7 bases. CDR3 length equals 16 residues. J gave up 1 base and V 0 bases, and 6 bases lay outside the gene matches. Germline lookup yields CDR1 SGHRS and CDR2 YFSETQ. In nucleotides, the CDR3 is TGCGCCAGCAGCTTGGCGTACAGGGGACAGAACACTGAAGCTTTCTTT. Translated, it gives CASSLAYRGQNTEAFF.

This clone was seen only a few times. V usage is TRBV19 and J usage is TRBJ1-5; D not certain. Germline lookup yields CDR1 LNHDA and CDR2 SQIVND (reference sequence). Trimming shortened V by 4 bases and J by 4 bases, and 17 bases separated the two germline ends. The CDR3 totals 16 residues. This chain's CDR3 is CASSTLERLENQPQHF. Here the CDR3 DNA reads TGTGCCAGTAGTACCCTGGAGAGGCTCGAAAATCAGCCCCAGCATTTT.

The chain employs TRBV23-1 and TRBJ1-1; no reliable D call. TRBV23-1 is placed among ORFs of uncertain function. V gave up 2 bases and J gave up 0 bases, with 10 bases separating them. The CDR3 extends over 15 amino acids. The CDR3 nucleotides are TGCGCCAGCAGTCAACGCGGCAGAATGAACACTGAAGCTTTCTTT. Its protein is CASSQRGRMNTEAFF.

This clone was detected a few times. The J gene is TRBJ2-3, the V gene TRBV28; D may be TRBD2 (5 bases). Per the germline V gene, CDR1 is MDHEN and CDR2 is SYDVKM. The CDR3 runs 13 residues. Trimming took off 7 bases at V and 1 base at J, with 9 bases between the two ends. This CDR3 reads CASKRQGTDTQYF. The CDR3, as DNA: TGTGCCAGCAAGCGGCAGGGCACAGATACGCAGTATTTT.

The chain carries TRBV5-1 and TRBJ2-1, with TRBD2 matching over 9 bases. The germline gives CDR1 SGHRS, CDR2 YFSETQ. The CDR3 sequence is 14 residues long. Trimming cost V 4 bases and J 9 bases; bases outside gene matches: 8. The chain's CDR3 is CASSPDSGSGEQFF. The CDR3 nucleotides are TGCGCCAGCAGCCCCGATAGCGGGAGTGGTGAGCAGTTCTTC.

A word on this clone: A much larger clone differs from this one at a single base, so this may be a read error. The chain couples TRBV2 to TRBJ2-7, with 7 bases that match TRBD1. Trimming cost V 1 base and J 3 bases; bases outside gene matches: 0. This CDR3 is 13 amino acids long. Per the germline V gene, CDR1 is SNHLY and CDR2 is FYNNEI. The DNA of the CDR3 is TGTGCCAGCAGTGAAGACAGGGGCTACGAGCAGTACTTC. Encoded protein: CASSEDRGYEQYF.

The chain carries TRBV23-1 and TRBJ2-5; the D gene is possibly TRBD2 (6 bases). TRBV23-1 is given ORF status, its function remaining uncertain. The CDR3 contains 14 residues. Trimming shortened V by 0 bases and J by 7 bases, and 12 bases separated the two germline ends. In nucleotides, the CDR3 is TGCGCCAGCAGTCAATCGGGTTGGGGAGGGACCCAGTACTTC. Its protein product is CASSQSGWGGTQYF.

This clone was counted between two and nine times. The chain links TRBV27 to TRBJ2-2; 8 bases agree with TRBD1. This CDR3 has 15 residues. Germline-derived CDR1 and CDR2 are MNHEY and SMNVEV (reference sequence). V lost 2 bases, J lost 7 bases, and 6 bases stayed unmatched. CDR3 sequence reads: CASSLGTGGVGELFF. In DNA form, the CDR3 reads TGTGCCAGCAGTTTAGGGACAGGAGGCGTCGGGGAGCTGTTTTTT.

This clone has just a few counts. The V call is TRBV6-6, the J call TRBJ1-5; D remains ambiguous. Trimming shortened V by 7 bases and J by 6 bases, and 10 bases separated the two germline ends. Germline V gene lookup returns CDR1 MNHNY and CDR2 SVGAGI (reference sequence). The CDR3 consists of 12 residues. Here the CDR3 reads CASTTSGQPQHF. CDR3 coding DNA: TGTGCCAGCACCACGTCAGGTCAGCCCCAGCATTTT.

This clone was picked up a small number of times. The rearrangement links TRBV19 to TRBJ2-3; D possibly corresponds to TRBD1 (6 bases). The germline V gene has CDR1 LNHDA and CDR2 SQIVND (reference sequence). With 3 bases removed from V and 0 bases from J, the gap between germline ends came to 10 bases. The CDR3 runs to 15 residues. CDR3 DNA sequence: TGTGCCAGTAGTATGAACAGGGAGAGCACAGATACGCAGTATTTT. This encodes CASSMNRESTDTQYF. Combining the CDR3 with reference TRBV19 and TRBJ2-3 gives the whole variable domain DGGITQSPKYLFRKEGQNVTLSCEQNLNHDAMYWYRQDPGQGLRLIYYSQIVNDFQKGDIAEGYSVSREKKESFPLTVTSAQKNPTAFYLCASSMNRESTDTQYFGPGTRLTVL.

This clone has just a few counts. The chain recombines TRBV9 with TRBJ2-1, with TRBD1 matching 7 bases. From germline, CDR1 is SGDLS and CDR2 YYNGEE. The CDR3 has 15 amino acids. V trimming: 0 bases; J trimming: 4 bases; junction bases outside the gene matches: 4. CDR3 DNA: TGTGCCAGCAGCGTAGGACAGGGTACTTACAATGAGCAGTTCTTC. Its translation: CASSVGQGTYNEQFF.

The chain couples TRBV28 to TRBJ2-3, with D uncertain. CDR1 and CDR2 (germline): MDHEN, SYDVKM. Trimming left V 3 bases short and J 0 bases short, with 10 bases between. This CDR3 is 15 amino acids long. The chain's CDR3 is CASSFQYSSTDTQYF. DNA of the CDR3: TGTGCCAGCAGTTTTCAGTATTCTAGCACAGATACGCAGTATTTT. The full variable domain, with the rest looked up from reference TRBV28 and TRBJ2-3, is DVKVTQSSRYLVKRTGEKVFLECVQDMDHENMFWYRQDPGLGLRLIYFSYDVKMKEKGDIPEGYSVSREKKERFSLILESASTNQTSMYLCASSFQYSSTDTQYFGPGTRLTVL.

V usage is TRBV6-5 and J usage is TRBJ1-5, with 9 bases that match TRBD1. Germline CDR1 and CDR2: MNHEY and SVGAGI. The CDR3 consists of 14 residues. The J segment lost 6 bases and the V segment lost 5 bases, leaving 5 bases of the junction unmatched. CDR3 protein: CASSQTGGIQPQHF. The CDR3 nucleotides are TGTGCCAGCAGTCAGACAGGGGGTATTCAGCCCCAGCATTTT.

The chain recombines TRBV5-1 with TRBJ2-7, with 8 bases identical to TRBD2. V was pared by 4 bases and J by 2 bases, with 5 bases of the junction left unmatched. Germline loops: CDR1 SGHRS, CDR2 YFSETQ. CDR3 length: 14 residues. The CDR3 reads CASSALAGTYEQYF. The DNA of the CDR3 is TGCGCCAGCAGCGCTTTAGCGGGGACCTACGAGCAGTACTTC.

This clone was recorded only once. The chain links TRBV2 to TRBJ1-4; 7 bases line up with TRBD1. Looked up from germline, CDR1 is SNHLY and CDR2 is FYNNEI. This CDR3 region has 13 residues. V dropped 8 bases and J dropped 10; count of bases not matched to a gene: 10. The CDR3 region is CASHTTGTAKLFF. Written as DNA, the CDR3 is TGTGCCAGCCATACGACCGGGACAGCAAAACTGTTTTTT. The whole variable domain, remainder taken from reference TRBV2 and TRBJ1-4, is EPEVTQTPSHQVTQMGQEVILRCVPISNHLYFYWYRQILGQKVEFLVSFYNNEISEKSEIFDDQFSVERPDGSNFTLKIRSTKLEDSAMYFCASHTTGTAKLFFGSGTQLSVL.

CDR3 DNA: TGCAGCGCTTCATATGGCGGGCGTAATGAAAAACTGTTTTTT. This sequence encodes CSASYGGRNEKLFF. The chain combines TRBV29-1 with TRBJ1-4, with D hard to call. CDR1 is SQVTM, CDR2 ANQGSEA, per germline. Between the trimmed V and J ends, which lost 7 bases and 4 bases, there was a span of 16 bases. The CDR3 has 14 amino acids.

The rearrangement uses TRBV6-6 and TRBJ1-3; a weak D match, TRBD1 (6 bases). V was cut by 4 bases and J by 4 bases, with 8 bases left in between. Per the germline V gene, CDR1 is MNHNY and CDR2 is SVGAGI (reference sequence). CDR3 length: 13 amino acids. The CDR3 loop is CASSSTGGNTIYF. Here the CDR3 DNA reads TGTGCCAGCAGTTCCACAGGGGGAAACACCATATATTTT.

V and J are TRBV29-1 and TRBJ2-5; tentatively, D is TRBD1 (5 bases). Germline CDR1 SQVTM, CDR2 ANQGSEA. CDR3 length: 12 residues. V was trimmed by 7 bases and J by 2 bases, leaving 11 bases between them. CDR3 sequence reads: CSAGHSQETQYF. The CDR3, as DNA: TGCAGCGCTGGACACAGTCAAGAGACCCAGTACTTC.

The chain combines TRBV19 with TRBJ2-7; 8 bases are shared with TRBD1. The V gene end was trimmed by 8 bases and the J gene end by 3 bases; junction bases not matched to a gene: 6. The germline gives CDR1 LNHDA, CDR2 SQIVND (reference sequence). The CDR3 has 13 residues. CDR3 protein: CASSQGDLYEQYF. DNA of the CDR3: TGTGCCAGTTCACAGGGGGACCTCTACGAGCAGTACTTC.

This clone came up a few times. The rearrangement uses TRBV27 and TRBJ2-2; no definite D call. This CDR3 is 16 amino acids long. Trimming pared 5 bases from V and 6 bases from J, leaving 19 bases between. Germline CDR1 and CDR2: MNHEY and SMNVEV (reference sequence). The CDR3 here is CASSLLAASVAGELFF. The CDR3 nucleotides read TGTGCCAGCAGTCTCCTCGCCGCGAGCGTCGCCGGGGAGCTGTTTTTT.

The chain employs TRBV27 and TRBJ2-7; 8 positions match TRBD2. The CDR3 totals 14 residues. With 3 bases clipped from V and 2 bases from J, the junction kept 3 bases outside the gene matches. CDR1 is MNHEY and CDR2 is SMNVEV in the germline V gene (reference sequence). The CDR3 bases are TGTGCCAGCAGTTTCACTAGCGGTACCTACGAGCAGTACTTC. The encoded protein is CASSFTSGTYEQYF.

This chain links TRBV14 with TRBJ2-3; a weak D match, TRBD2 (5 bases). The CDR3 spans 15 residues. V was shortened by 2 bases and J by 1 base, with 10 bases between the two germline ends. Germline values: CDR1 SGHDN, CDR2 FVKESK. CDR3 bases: TGTGCCAGCAGCCAAACGGGAATGGGCACAGATACGCAGTATTTT. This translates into CASSQTGMGTDTQYF.

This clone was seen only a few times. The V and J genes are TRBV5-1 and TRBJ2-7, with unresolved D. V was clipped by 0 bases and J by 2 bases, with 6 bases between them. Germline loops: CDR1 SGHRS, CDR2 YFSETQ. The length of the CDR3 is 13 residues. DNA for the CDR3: TGCGCCAGCAGCTTGGGGAGCGCCTACGAGCAGTACTTC. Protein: CASSLGSAYEQYF.

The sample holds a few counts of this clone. CDR3 residues: CASSLERGGELFF. The CDR3 DNA is TGTGCCAGCAGCTTAGAGCGGGGCGGGGAGCTGTTTTTT. The chain uses TRBV11-2 and TRBJ2-2, with D tentatively TRBD2 (6 bases). Trimming removed 0 bases from V and 7 bases from J, with 6 bases in between. Germline loops: CDR1 SGHAT, CDR2 FQNNGV. The CDR3 spans 13 residues.

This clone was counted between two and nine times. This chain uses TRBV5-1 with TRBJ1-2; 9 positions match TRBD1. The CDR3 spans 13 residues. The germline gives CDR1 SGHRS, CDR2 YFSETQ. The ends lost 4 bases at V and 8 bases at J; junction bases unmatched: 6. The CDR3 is CASSPGQGDGYTF. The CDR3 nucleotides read TGCGCCAGCAGCCCGGGACAGGGAGACGGCTACACCTTC.

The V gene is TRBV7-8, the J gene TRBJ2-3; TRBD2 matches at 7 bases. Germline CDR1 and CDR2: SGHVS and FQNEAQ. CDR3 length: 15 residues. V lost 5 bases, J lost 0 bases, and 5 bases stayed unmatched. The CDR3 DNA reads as TGTGCCAGCAGCAGGCGGGAGCGGAGCACAGATACGCAGTATTTT. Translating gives CASSRRERSTDTQYF.